The clone carrying this T cell receptor (beta chain) has only a few counts. Libraries were prepared by immunoSEQ multiplex PCR; TCRdb keeps only in-frame clonotypes and omits some of them. The data show roughly 6,500 clones, just under 25% seen once. V lost 2 bases and J 6 bases, leaving 8 bases between the germline ends. The CDR3 covers 14 residues. Germline loops: CDR1 SNHLY, CDR2 FYNNEI. The researchers put 200,000 CFSE-labeled responder cells into plates with 200,000 irradiated, violet-dye-labeled stimulator cells. Sorting was performed after the reaction on proliferating CFSE-low CD3+CD4+ and CD3+CD8+ responders. The sample originates from a study of graft-versus-host responses after intestinal transplantation. Whole-study results and caveats: Maximum circulating GvH clone levels tracked with early post-transplant HvG decreases.

This TCR was recovered from a human patient who was an organ donor for intestinal transplantation. The rearrangement uses TRBV2 and TRBJ1-6; D remains ambiguous. The starting material was alloreactive CD4+ T cells from a mixed lymphocyte reaction culture, obtained before transplantation. Subset reported: CFSE-low proliferating T cells sorted from roughly 6-day pre-transplant mixed lymphocyte reaction (GvH or HvG direction). The CDR3 reads CASSELGLNSPLHF. In DNA, the CDR3 is TGTGCCAGCAGTGAATTAGGCCTTAATTCACCCCTCCACTTT.